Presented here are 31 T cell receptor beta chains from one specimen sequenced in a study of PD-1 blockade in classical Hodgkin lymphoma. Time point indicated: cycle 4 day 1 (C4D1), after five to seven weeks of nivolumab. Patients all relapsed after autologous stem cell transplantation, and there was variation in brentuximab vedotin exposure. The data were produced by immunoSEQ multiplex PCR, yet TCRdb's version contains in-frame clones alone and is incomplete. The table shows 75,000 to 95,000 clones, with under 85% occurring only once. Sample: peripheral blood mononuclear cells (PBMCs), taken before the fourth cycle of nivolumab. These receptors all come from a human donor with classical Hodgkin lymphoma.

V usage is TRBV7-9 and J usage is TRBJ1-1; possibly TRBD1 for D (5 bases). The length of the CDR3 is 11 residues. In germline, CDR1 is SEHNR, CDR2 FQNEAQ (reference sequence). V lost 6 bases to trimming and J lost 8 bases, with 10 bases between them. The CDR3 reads CASRSGTEAFF. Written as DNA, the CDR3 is TGTGCCAGCAGATCCGGGACCGAAGCTTTCTTT.

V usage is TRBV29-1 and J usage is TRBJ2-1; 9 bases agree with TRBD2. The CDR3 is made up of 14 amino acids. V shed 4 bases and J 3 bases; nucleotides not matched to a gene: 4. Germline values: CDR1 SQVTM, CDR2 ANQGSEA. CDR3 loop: CSVVASGNYNEQFF. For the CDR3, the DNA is TGCAGCGTTGTGGCTAGCGGGAACTACAATGAGCAGTTCTTC.

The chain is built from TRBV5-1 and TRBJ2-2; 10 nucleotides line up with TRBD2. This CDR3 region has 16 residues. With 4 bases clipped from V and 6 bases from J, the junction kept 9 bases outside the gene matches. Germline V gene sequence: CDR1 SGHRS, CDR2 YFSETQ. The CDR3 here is CASSLTASGSSGELFF. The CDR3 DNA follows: TGCGCCAGCAGCCTGACGGCTAGCGGGAGTTCCGGGGAGCTGTTTTTT.

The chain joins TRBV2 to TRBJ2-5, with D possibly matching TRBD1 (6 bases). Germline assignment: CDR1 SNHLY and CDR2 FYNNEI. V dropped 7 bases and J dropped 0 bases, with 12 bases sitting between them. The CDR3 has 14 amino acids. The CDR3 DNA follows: TGTGCCAGCAATCGCGACAGGAACCAAGAGACCCAGTACTTC. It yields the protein CASNRDRNQETQYF.

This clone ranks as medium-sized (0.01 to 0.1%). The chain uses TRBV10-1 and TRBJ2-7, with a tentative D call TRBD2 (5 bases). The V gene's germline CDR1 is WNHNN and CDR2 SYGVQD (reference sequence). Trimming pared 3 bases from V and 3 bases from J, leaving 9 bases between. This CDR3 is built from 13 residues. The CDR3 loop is CASSEGLGYEQYF. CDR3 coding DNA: TGCGCCAGCAGTGAAGGACTGGGCTACGAGCAGTACTTC.

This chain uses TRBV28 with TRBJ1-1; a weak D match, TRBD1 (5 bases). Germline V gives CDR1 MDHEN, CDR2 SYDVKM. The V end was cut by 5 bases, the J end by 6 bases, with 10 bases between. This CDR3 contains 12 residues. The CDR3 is CASSRRVPEAFF. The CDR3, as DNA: TGTGCCAGCAGTCGCAGGGTCCCTGAAGCTTTCTTT.

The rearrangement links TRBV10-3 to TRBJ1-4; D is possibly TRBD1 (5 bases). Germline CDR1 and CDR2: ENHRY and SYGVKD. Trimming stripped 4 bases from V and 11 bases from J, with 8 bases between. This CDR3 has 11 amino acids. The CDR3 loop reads CAISAGDKLFF. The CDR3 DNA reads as TGTGCCATCAGTGCTGGGGACAAACTGTTTTTT.

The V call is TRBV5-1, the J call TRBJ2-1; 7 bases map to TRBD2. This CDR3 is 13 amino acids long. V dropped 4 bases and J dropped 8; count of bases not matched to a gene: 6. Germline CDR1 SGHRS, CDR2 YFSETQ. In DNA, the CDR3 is TGCGCCAGCAGCCAAGCGGGGTGGGATGAGCAGTTCTTC. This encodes CASSQAGWDEQFF.

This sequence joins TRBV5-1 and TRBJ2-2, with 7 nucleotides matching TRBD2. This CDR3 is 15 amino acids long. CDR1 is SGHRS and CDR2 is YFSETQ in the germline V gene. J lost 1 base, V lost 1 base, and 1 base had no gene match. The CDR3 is CASSLPSGNTGELFF. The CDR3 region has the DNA TGCGCCAGCAGCTTGCCTAGCGGGAACACCGGGGAGCTGTTTTTT.

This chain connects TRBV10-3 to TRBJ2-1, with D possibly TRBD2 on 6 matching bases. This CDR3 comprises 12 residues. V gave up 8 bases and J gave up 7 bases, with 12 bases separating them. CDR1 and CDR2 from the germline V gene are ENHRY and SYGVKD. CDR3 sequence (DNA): TGTGCCATCGCCGGGACTCCAAATGAGCAGTTCTTC. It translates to CAIAGTPNEQFF.

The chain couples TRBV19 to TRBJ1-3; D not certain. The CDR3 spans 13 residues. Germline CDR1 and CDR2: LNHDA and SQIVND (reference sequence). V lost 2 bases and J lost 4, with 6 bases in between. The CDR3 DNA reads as TGTGCCAGTAGTATACGTCAGGGAAACACCATATATTTT. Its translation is CASSIRQGNTIYF.

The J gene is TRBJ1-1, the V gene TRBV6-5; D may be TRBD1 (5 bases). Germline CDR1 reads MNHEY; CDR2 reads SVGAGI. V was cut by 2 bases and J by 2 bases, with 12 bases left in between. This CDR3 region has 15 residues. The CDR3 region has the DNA TGTGCCAGCAGTTACAGCCGGGACGGCAACACTGAAGCTTTCTTT. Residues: CASSYSRDGNTEAFF.

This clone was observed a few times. The CDR3 protein is CASSGGLLNTEAFF. The CDR3, as DNA: TGTGCCAGCTCAGGGGGACTGTTAAACACTGAAGCTTTCTTT. The chain links TRBV18 to TRBJ1-1; the D gene is possibly TRBD1 (5 bases). V was cut by 5 bases and J by 2 bases, with 12 bases left in between. The CDR3 totals 14 residues. Germline values: CDR1 KGHSH, CDR2 LQKENI.

The CDR3 reads CASSAQGGQGHGYTF. DNA of the CDR3: TGTGCCAGCAGCGCCCAGGGGGGGCAAGGGCATGGCTACACCTTC. This chain uses TRBV9 with TRBJ1-2, with TRBD1 identical over 7 bases. Germline CDR1 is SGDLS and CDR2 is YYNGEE. CDR3 length equals 15 residues. V was pared by 3 bases and J by 6 bases, with 11 bases of the junction left unmatched.

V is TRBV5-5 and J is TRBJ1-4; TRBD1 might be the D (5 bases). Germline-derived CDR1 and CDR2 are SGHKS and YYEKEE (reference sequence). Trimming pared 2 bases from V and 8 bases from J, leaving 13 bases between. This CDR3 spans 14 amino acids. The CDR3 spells CASSFGTTFEKLFF. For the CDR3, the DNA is TGTGCCAGCAGCTTTGGGACGACCTTCGAAAAACTGTTTTTT. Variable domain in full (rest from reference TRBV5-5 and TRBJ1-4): DAGVTQSPTHLIKTRGQQVTLRCSPISGHKSVSWYQQVLGQGPQFIFQYYEKEERGRGNFPDRFSARQFPNYSSELNVNALLLGDSALYLCASSFGTTFEKLFFGSGTQLSVL.

The CDR3 loop reads CASSLEERSTDTQYF. The CDR3 nucleotides are TGTGCCAGCAGCTTAGAGGAGCGGAGCACAGATACGCAGTATTTT. The chain joins TRBV11-1 to TRBJ2-3; D is possibly TRBD2 (5 bases). Trimming left V 1 base short and J 0 bases short, with 8 bases between. CDR3 length: 15 residues. In germline, CDR1 is SGHAT, CDR2 FQDESV (reference sequence).

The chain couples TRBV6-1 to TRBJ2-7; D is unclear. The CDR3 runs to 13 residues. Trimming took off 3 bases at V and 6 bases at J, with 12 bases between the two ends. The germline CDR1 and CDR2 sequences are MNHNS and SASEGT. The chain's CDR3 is CASSDLIPSEQYF. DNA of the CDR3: TGTGCCAGCAGTGACCTAATCCCCTCCGAGCAGTACTTC.

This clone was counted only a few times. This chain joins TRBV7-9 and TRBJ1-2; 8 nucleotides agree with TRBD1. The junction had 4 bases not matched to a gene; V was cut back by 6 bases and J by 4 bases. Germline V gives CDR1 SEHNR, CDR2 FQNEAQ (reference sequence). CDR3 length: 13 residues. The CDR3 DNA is TGTGCCAGCAGACCAGGGGGCGTCTATGGCTACACCTTC. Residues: CASRPGGVYGYTF.

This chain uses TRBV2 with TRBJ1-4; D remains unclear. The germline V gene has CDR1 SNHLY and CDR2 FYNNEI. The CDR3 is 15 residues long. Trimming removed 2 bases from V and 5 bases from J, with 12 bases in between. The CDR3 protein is CASSEMAAGNEKLFF. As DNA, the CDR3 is TGTGCCAGCAGTGAAATGGCGGCGGGAAATGAAAAACTGTTTTTT. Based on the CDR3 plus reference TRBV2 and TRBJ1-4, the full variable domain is EPEVTQTPSHQVTQMGQEVILRCVPISNHLYFYWYRQILGQKVEFLVSFYNNEISEKSEIFDDQFSVERPDGSNFTLKIRSTKLEDSAMYFCASSEMAAGNEKLFFGSGTQLSVL.

Here the CDR3 reads CASSLNVAGTDTEAFF. The CDR3 nucleotides read TGTGCCAGCTCGCTGAACGTGGCGGGTACGGACACTGAAGCTTTCTTT. The rearrangement uses TRBV18 and TRBJ1-1; no clear D. This CDR3 is 16 amino acids long. Deletions cut 6 bases from V and 3 bases from J, with 20 bases between. Looked up from germline, CDR1 is KGHSH and CDR2 is LQKENI.

The CDR3 coding sequence is TGTGCCGGCGGGCTTAGTAGCAATCAGCCCCAGCATTTT. As protein: CAGGLSSNQPQHF. The chain links TRBV2 to TRBJ1-5, with D unclear. CDR1 is SNHLY, CDR2 FYNNEI, per germline. V lost 11 bases and J 0 bases, leaving 11 bases between the germline ends. The CDR3 has 13 residues. Looking up the rest from reference TRBV2 and TRBJ1-5 gives the full variable domain: EPEVTQTPSHQVTQMGQEVILRCVPISNHLYFYWYRQILGQKVEFLVSFYNNEISEKSEIFDDQFSVERPDGSNFTLKIRSTKLEDSAMYFCAGGLSSNQPQHFGDGTRLSIL.

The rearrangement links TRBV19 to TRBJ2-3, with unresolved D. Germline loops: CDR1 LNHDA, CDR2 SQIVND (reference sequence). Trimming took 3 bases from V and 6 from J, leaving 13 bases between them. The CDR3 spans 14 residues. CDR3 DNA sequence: TGTGCCAGTAGTATCGACTCCCACGGGGATACGCAGTATTTT. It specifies CASSIDSHGDTQYF.

The CDR3 protein is CASRTIAGGPPDTQYF. The CDR3 coding sequence is TGTGCCAGCAGGACTATAGCGGGAGGGCCCCCAGATACGCAGTATTTT. The rearrangement uses TRBV6-6 and TRBJ2-3; 11 bases agree with TRBD2. This CDR3 spans 16 amino acids. V lost 6 bases, J lost 4 bases, and 9 bases stayed unmatched. Per the germline V gene, CDR1 is MNHNY and CDR2 is SVGAGI (reference sequence).

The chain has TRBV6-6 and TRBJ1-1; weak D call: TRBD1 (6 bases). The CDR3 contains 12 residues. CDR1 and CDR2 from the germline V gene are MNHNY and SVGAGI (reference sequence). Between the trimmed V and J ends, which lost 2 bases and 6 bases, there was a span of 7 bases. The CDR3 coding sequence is TGTGCCAGCAGTTACGCAGGGGCTGAAGCTTTCTTT. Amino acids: CASSYAGAEAFF.

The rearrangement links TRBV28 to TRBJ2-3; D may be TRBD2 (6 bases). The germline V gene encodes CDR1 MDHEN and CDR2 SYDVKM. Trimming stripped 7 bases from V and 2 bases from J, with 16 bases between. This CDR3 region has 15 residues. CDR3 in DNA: TGTGCCAGCACCCGGCGGGGCGGGAACACAGATACGCAGTATTTT. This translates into CASTRRGGNTDTQYF.

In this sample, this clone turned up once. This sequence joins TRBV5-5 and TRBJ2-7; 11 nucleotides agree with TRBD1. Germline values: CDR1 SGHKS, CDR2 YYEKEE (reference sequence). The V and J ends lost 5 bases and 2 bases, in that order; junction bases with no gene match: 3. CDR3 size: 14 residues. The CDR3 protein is CASRRTGGAYEQYF. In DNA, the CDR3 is TGTGCCAGCAGGCGGACAGGGGGCGCCTACGAGCAGTACTTC.

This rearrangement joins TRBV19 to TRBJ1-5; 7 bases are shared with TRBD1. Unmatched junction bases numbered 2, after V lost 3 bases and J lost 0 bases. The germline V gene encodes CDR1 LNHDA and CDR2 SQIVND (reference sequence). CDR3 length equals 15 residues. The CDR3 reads CASSMRDSSNQPQHF. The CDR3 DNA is TGTGCCAGTAGTATGAGGGACAGTAGCAATCAGCCCCAGCATTTT.

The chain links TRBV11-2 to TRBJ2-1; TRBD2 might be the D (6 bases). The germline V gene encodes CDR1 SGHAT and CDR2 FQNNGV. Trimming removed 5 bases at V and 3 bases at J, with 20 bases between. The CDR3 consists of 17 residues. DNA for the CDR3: TGTGCCAGCAGCACCGCGACCCACCTGGAGGGCTACAATGAGCAGTTCTTC. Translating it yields CASSTATHLEGYNEQFF.

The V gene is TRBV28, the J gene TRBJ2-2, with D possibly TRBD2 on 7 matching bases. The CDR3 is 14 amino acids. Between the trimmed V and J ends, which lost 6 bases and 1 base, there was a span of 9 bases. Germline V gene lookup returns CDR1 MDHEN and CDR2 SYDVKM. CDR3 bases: TGTGCCAGCAGGGGAGGGGGGAACACCGGGGAGCTGTTTTTT. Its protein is CASRGGGNTGELFF.

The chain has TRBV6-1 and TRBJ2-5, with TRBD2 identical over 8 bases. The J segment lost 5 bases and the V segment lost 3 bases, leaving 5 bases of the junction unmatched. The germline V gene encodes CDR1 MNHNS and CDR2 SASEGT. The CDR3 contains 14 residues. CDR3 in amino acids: CASSDPGGGETQYF. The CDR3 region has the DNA TGTGCCAGCAGTGACCCGGGAGGGGGGGAGACCCAGTACTTC.

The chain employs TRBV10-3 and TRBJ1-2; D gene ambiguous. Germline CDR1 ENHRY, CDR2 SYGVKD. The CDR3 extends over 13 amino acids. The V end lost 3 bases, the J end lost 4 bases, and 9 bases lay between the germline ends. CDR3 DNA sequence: TGTGCCATCAGTGAAGAGGGCACCTATGGCTACACCTTC. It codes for CAISEEGTYGYTF.